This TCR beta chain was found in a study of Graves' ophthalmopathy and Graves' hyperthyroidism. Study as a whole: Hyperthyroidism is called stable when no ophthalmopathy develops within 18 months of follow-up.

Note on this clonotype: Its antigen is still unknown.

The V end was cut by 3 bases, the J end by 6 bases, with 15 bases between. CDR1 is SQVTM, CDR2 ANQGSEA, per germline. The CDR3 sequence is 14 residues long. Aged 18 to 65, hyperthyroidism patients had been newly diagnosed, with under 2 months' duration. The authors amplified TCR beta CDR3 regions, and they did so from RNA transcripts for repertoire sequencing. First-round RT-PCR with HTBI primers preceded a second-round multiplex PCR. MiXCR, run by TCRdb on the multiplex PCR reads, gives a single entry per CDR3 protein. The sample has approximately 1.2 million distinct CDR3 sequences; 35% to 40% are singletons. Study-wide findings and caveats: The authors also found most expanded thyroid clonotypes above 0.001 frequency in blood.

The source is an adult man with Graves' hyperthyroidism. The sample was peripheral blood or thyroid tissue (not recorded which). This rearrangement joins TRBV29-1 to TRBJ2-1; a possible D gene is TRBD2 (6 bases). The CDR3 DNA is TGCAGCGTTGAGTTTAGGAGGGCCGGCAATGAGCAGTTCTTC. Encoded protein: CSVEFRRAGNEQFF.